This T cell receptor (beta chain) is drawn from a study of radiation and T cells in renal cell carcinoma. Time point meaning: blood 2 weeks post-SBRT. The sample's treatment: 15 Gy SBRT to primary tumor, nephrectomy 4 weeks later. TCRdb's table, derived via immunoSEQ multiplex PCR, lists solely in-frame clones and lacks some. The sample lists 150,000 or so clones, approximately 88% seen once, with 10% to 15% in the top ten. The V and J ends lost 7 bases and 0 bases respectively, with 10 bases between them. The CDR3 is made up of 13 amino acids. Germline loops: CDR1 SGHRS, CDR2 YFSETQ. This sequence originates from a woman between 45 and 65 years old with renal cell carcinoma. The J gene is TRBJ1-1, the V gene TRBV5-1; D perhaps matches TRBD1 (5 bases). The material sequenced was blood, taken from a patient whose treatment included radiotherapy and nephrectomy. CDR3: CASRDLMNTEAFF. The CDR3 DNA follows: TGCGCCAGCCGGGACCTTATGAACACTGAAGCTTTCTTT.